The sequence of this TCR beta chain was determined in a study of blood T cell repertoires in COVID-19. The assay was immunoSEQ multiplex PCR, and TCRdb's table has in-frame clones only and misses some. The sample lists approximately 300,000 clones, 85% to 90% occurring once. This CDR3 is 15 amino acids long. Germline V gives CDR1 LNHNV, CDR2 YYDKDF (reference sequence). V gave up 0 bases and J gave up 3 bases, with 9 bases separating them. The V gene is TRBV15, the J gene TRBJ1-5, with D tentatively TRBD1 (6 bases). This sequence was found in a middle-aged woman with acute or convalescent COVID-19. The material sequenced was peripheral blood. CDR3 sequence (DNA): TGTGCCACCAGCAGAGATCTGGGGGCCAATCAGCCCCAGCATTTT. Translated: CATSRDLGANQPQHF.